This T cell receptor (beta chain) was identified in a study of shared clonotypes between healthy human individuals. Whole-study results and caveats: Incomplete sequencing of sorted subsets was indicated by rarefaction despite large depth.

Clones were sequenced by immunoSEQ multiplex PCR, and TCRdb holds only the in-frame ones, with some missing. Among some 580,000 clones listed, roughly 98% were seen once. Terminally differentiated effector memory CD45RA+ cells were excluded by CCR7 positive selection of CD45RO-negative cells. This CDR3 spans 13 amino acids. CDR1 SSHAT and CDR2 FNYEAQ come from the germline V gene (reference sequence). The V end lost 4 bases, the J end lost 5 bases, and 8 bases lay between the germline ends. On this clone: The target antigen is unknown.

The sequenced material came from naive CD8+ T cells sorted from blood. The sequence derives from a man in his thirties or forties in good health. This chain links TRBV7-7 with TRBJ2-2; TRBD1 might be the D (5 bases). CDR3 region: CASSSRQTGELFF. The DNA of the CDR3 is TGTGCCAGCAGCTCCAGACAGACCGGGGAGCTGTTTTTT. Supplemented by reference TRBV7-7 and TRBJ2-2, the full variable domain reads GAGVSQSPRYKVTKRGQDVTLRCDPISSHATLYWYQQALGQGPEFLTYFNYEAQPDKSGLPSDRFSAERPEGSISTLTIQRTEQRDSAMYRCASSSRQTGELFFGEGSRLTVL.